The source of this T cell receptor beta chain is a study of shared clonotypes between healthy human individuals. Partitioning of CD4+ cells yielded a CD45RA+ naive subset and a CD45RA-negative memory subset. As regards this clone: The same CDR3 also results from other DNA sequences found in this sample.

DNA at 200 ng, 25,000 to 30,000 T cell genomes, went into sorted-subset replicate PCRs. Profiling relied on immunoSEQ multiplex PCR, and the TCRdb table lists in-frame clones only, not all of them. The sample shows approximately 2.1 million clones, approximately 95% of them seen only once. Germline CDR1 and CDR2: SGHRS and YFSETQ. This CDR3 is 13 amino acids long. V was clipped by 1 base and J by 3 bases, with 7 bases between them. The J gene is TRBJ2-5, the V gene TRBV5-1; TRBD2 might be the D (5 bases). The TCR originated in a man in his late teens or twenties in good health. Some clones in this sample may be carry-over from other donors' samples. The specimen sequenced was naive CD4+ T cells from PBMCs. Specified subset: CD45RA+ positively selected. CDR3 protein: CASSLYGEETQYF. The CDR3 DNA is TGCGCCAGCAGCTTGTACGGGGAAGAGACCCAGTACTTC.